This T cell receptor (beta chain) was recovered during a study of blood T cell repertoires in COVID-19. Turning to the study itself: There were acute and convalescent COVID-19 samples, and they came from the United States, Italy and Spain.

The repertoire was sequenced with immunoSEQ multiplex PCR; TCRdb's copy has only in-frame clones and lacks some. Altogether approximately 100,000 clones are present, 70% to 90% being singletons, with the ten largest covering under 4%. V lost 6 bases to trimming and J lost 6 bases; unmatched junction nucleotides: 12. The germline V gene has CDR1 SGHTA and CDR2 FQGNSA. CDR3 length: 17 residues. This TCR came from a man in his fifties in a cohort sampled during active COVID-19. V gene TRBV7-2 combines with J gene TRBJ2-7; 15 bases match TRBD2. Sequenced sample: peripheral blood. CDR3 region: CASSLGLAGGQRGEQYF. The CDR3 DNA is TGTGCCAGCAGTTTGGGACTAGCGGGGGGCCAGCGGGGCGAGCAGTACTTC.